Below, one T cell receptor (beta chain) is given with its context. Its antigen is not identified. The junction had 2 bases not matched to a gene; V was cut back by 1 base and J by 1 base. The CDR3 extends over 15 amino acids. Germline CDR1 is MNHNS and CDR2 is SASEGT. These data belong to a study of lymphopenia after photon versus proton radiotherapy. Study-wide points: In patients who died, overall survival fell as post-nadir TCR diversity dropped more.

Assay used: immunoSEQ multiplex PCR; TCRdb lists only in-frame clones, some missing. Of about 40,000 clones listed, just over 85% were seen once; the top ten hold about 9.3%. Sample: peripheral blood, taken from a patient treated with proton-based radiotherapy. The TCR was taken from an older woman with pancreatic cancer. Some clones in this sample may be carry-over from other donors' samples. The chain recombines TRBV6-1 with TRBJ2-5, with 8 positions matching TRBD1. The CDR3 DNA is TGTGCCAGCAGTGAAGGGACAGGGACCCAAGAGACCCAGTACTTC. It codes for CASSEGTGTQETQYF.